This T cell receptor beta chain was captured in a study of T-cell reconstitution after alpha-beta-depleted transplantation in children. V was shortened by 1 base and J by 0 bases, with 17 bases between the two germline ends. The CDR3 is made up of 18 amino acids. In germline, CDR1 is LGHNA, CDR2 YSLEER. It was with unique molecular identifiers that the TCRbeta library was prepared. TCRdb re-derived calls from the PCR reads in MiXCR, one entry per CDR3 protein. The sample comprises fewer than 350,000 distinct CDR3 sequences, around 10% of which are singletons, and about 8% rests with the top ten. Whole-study findings and limits: After transplant, at about two months, alpha-beta T cells were reportedly derived from several hundred expanded graft clones. T-cell counts and diversity were attributed mostly to newly produced T cells one year after transplant.

This clonotype has ten or more counts. Antigen unknown. The source material was PBMCs, sampled before TCRalphabeta/CD19-depleted stem cell transplant. This clonotype was obtained from a boy younger than two with acute myeloid leukemia, due to receive a stem cell transplant. The chain recombines TRBV4-3 with TRBJ2-3, with D maybe TRBD1 (5 bases). For the CDR3, the DNA is TGCGCCAGCAGCCAAGTACCCAGACAGACACCTAGCACAGATACGCAGTATTTT. Amino acids: CASSQVPRQTPSTDTQYF.